The 2 T cell receptor beta chains below come from one sample, sequenced in a study of regulatory dendritic cells for organ transplantation. Their antigen targets remain unknown. CFSE-labeled sorted T cells met regulatory or mature dendritic cells for roughly 5 days. Measured with immunoSEQ multiplex PCR; TCRdb has only the in-frame clones, and not every one. The data contain fewer than 20,000 clones, more than 60% of them singletons. Input material: memory CD4+ T cells from blood cultured with regulatory dendritic cells. Subset: CD45RO+ memory T cells. These receptors originate from a human donor in good health.

The chain has TRBV6-1 and TRBJ2-6; the D gene is possibly TRBD1 (6 bases). V was trimmed by 11 bases and J by 1 base, leaving 15 bases between them. This CDR3 contains 15 residues. The germline V gene encodes CDR1 MNHNS and CDR2 SASEGT. CDR3 sequence (DNA): TGTGCCGGTCGCAGGGGCGGGTCTGGGGCCAACGTCCTGACTTTC. Its translation: CAGRRGGSGANVLTF.

This clone was observed a few times. A read error may produce the germline difference seen at one junction end. The V call is TRBV7-2, the J call TRBJ1-5; 7 bases match TRBD1. There are 13 residues in the CDR3. Germline CDR1 reads SGHTA; CDR2 reads FQGNSA. The CDR3 bases are TGTGCCAGCAGCTTACAGGGGGGTCAGTCCCAGCATTTT. Amino acids: CASSLQGGQSQHF.